This TCR beta chain was identified during a study of T cell responses to AZD1222 COVID-19 vaccine (dated by TCRdb to the early 2020s). With regard to the full study: A total of approximately 240 trial participants underwent TCR sequencing, of whom about 210 had received two doses of AZD1222 and roughly 26 had received two doses of the MenACWY control vaccine. Trial participants were enrolled by age into subgroups of 18-55, 56-69 and 70-plus years, and around 140, 26 and 57 TCR-sequenced participants, respectively, were included in these subgroups.

The CDR3 regions of human TCRbeta chains were analyzed by immunosequencing. In the paper's pipeline: Repertoire TCRs were matched against a reference library of SARS-CoV-2-specific TCRs generated with the MIRA antigen-specificity platform. Breadth was defined as the fraction of unique TCRs that were SARS-CoV-2-associated, and depth was defined as the fraction of total T cells that were SARS-CoV-2-associated. Using the MIRA data, every spike-specific TCR was mapped to the spike region that the TCR reacted to and assigned to either a CD4 or a CD8 class. Log10-transformed breadth and depth values were compared by one-way ANOVA with Sidak's multiple comparisons tests. TCRdb carries this immuneACCESS record with in-frame sequences only. Its versions omit some clonotypes, under half of them owing to an unresolved V gene in the studies checked, with the rest unexplained. D and trimming were read from the DNA, whereas the V and J calls and clone size are those reported in that table. In this sample the table shows roughly 72,000 clones, 70% to 90% of which occur a single time. In total, the top ten clones hold 8% to 10% of the sample.

Overall results and qualifications from the work: Because no day 14 peak-response samples were available, repertoires were characterized only after the peak T cell response. Participants were mostly white British and included more females than males, and it was suggested by the authors that clonal diversity may have been underestimated. The 56-69-year group was small, and its depth increase did not reach significance, likely because of low power. Conclusions about previously exposed vaccinees are limited because only 6 or 7 AZD1222 recipients were SARS-CoV-2 seropositive at baseline. The whole spike protein was spanned by vaccine-associated CD4 TCRs, and dominant responses were seen in regions 160-218 and 743-854. Epitopes outside the regions mutated in the B.1.351 and B.1.1.7 variants were reportedly recognized by nearly half of the unique spike-specific TCRs. A significant rise in spike-specific TCR breadth and depth was observed after two AZD1222 doses relative to day 0 and relative to MenACWY recipients.

Read against the paper, the sample's time point label means: about 28 days (+/-7) after the second vaccine dose. The treatment or condition label on this specimen signifies: meningococcal conjugate vaccine given as trial control. Vaccinee samples came from UK trials COV001 and COV002, including a single-blind randomized controlled phase 2/3 trial of AZD1222 (ChAdOx1 nCoV-19) in healthy adults. Trial participant PBMC samples were collected at day 0 and day 28 after the second dose for TCRbeta chain sequencing. V and J are truncated by 7 bases and 1 base respectively, leaving an intervening sequence of 14 bases. Its CDR3 holds 15 amino acids, cysteine through phenylalanine. Only CDR3 DNA remains: 45 bases, in frame from the first base. CDR1 and CDR2, per the germline V gene, are SGHRS and YFSETQ. This clone appeared once. What this receptor recognizes is not known. There are no base qualities to consult, and no much larger clone falls within one base.

Sequenced here: peripheral blood, sampled 28 days after the second dose of the MenACWY control vaccine. The receptor was isolated from an adult who received the MenACWY meningococcal vaccine as a control. This chain joins TRBV5-1 to TRBJ2-2; a tentative D match to TRBD2 spans 5 bases. The nucleotides are TGCGCCAGCCACGGCGCGGGTCTGAACACCGGGGAGCTGTTTTTT. It encodes CASHGAGLNTGELFF.